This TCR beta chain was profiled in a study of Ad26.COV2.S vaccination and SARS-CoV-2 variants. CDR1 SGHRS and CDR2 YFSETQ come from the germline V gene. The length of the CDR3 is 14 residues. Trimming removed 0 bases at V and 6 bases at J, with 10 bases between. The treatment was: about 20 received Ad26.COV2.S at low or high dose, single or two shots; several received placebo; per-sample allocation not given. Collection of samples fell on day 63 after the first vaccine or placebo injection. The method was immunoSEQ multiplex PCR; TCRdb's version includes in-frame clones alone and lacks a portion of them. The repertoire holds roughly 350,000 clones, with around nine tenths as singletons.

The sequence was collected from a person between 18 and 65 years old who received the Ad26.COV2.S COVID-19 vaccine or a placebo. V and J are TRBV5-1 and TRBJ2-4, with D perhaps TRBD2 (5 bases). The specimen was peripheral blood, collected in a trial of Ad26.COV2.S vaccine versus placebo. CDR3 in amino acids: CASSLGEIGNIQYF. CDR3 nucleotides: TGCGCCAGCAGCTTGGGGGAGATAGGAAACATTCAGTACTTC.